The clone carrying this T cell receptor beta chain was counted between two and nine times. Antigen unknown. 5'RACE template switching produced TCR cDNA carrying a universal primer site and UMIs. A single record per CDR3 protein comes from TCRdb applying MiXCR to the 5' RACE reads. There are some 560,000 distinct CDR3 sequences in the sample; roughly a sixth occur only once, and roughly 17% lies in the top ten. This sample was included in a study of T cells after yellow fever vaccination. Study-wide results and caveats: Clonotype sharing between CD4 and CD8 compartments was small. Post-booster reappearance was seen for most primary-vaccination clones (roughly 96% CD4, around 88% CD8).

This specimen consisted of PBMCs, obtained about 5 days after the first yellow fever vaccination. The clonotype was recovered from a man between 18 and 29 years old who received the YFV17D yellow fever vaccine.

This chain's CDR3 is CASSAGVMAWGTDTQYF. For the CDR3, the DNA is TGTGCCAGCAGCGCAGGGGTAATGGCGTGGGGCACAGATACGCAGTATTTT. The chain combines TRBV9 with TRBJ2-3; perhaps TRBD1 as D (6 bases). The CDR3 consists of 17 residues. V was trimmed by 3 bases and J by 1 base, leaving 18 bases between them. Germline loops: CDR1 SGDLS, CDR2 YYNGEE.